These 22 T cell receptor beta chains came from one sample sequenced in a study of shared clonotypes between healthy human individuals. Measured with immunoSEQ multiplex PCR; TCRdb has only the in-frame clones, and not every one. The sample has about 490,000 clones; 81% are singletons. The sequenced material came from PBMCs. These TCRs come from a woman aged 40 to 50 in good health. Some clones in this sample may be carry-over from other donors' samples.

This sequence joins TRBV4-1 and TRBJ2-3, with 10 nucleotides matching TRBD2. V was pared by 4 bases and J by 5 bases, with 12 bases of the junction left unmatched. Germline CDR1 MGHRA, CDR2 YSYEKL. There are 17 residues in the CDR3. The chain's CDR3 is CASSRGQGLAREDTQYF. The CDR3 DNA reads TGCGCCAGCAGCCGAGGCCAGGGACTAGCGAGGGAAGATACGCAGTATTTT.

CDR3 sequence (DNA): TGTGCCAGCAGTGACAGCGACAGGTTGGAGACCCAGTACTTC. Its translation is CASSDSDRLETQYF. The V gene is TRBV28, the J gene TRBJ2-5; perhaps TRBD1 as D (6 bases). Germline V gene data show CDR1 as MDHEN and CDR2 as SYDVKM. V gave up 5 bases and J gave up 5 bases, with 15 bases separating them. The CDR3 runs 14 residues. The variable domain in full, with the rest retrieved from reference TRBV28 and TRBJ2-5, is DVKVTQSSRYLVKRTGEKVFLECVQDMDHENMFWYRQDPGLGLRLIYFSYDVKMKEKGDIPEGYSVSREKKERFSLILESASTNQTSMYLCASSDSDRLETQYFGPGTRLLVL.

The chain joins TRBV15 to TRBJ1-2, with D unclear. This CDR3 has 12 amino acids. Trimming removed 2 bases at V and 3 bases at J, with 4 bases between. Germline CDR1 and CDR2: LNHNV and YYDKDF (reference sequence). CDR3 protein: CATSRQDYGYTF. CDR3 DNA: TGTGCCACCAGCAGACAGGACTATGGCTACACCTTC.

The chain combines TRBV11-3 with TRBJ2-3; the D gene could be TRBD1 or TRBD2 (5 bases each). Germline CDR1 SGHNT, CDR2 YENEEA. The V end was cut by 4 bases, the J end by 1 base, with 12 bases between. This CDR3 comprises 15 residues. The CDR3 reads CASSSTLGGTDTQYF. CDR3 DNA: TGTGCCAGCAGCTCCACTCTGGGGGGCACAGATACGCAGTATTTT.

The chain combines TRBV28 with TRBJ2-3; D gene uncertain. The CDR3 is made up of 14 amino acids. Trimming removed 5 bases from V and 1 base from J, with 10 bases in between. Germline lookup yields CDR1 MDHEN and CDR2 SYDVKM. Here the CDR3 DNA reads TGTGCCAGCAGTCCTCAGATTGGCACAGATACGCAGTATTTT. The encoded protein is CASSPQIGTDTQYF.

The gene calls are TRBV4-2 and TRBJ2-3, with 9 positions matching TRBD2. This CDR3 is built from 18 residues. The junction had 10 bases not matched to a gene; V was cut back by 3 bases and J by 0 bases. Germline V gene lookup returns CDR1 LGHNA and CDR2 YNFKEQ. CDR3 DNA sequence: TGTGCCAGCAGCCACCGACTAGCGGAGAGGGTTAGCACAGATACGCAGTATTTT. Encoded protein: CASSHRLAERVSTDTQYF.

With regard to this clone: One base away lies a much larger clone, so this may be a sequencing read error. Other DNA variants within this sample encode the same CDR3. This chain links TRBV6-4 with TRBJ2-1; 11 bases map to TRBD2. This CDR3 has 15 residues. V lost 6 bases, J lost 4 bases, and 5 bases stayed unmatched. From germline, CDR1 is MRHNA and CDR2 SNTAGT. DNA of the CDR3: TGTGCCAGCAGCCTACTAGCGGGGGATTACAATGAGCAGTTCTTC. As protein: CASSLLAGDYNEQFF.

This clone was recorded a few times. The V call is TRBV28, the J call TRBJ2-1, with 9 nucleotides matching TRBD2. The CDR3 extends over 15 amino acids. V shed 2 bases, J shed 9 bases, and the junction held 8 bases outside the gene matches. Germline V gives CDR1 MDHEN, CDR2 SYDVKM. The CDR3 spells CASSLGSSGMGEQFF. The CDR3 bases are TGTGCCAGCAGTTTAGGGTCTAGCGGGATGGGTGAGCAGTTCTTC.

The chain recombines TRBV4-2 with TRBJ2-3, with 9 bases that match TRBD2. In germline, CDR1 is LGHNA, CDR2 YNFKEQ. V lost 1 base, J lost 0 bases, and 5 bases stayed unmatched. CDR3 length: 17 amino acids. In DNA form, the CDR3 reads TGTGCCAGCAGCCAAGGGCGCGGGAGGGCTAGCACAGATACGCAGTATTTT. Protein: CASSQGRGRASTDTQYF.

The chain carries TRBV7-2 and TRBJ1-1; 7 nucleotides line up with TRBD1. J gave up 1 base and V 1 base, and 3 bases lay outside the gene matches. CDR1 SGHTA and CDR2 FQGNSA come from the germline V gene. This CDR3 comprises 15 residues. This CDR3 reads CASSLGDRKNTEAFF. DNA for the CDR3: TGTGCCAGCAGCTTAGGGGACAGAAAGAACACTGAAGCTTTCTTT.

In DNA, the CDR3 is TGCAGCGGTACCCCGGGACAGGGGTATACGCAGTATTTT. This sequence encodes CSGTPGQGYTQYF. The J gene is TRBJ2-3, the V gene TRBV29-1, with 10 bases matching TRBD1. The germline V gene has CDR1 SQVTM and CDR2 ANQGSEA. The length of the CDR3 is 13 residues. V gave up 7 bases and J gave up 7 bases; unmatched junction bases: 8.

As for this clone: This is likely an artifact of a read error, given a far larger clone one base away. The sample has other DNA sequences that encode this CDR3 too. The V and J genes are TRBV5-4 and TRBJ1-3, with 7 positions matching TRBD1. The ends lost 3 bases at V and 4 bases at J; junction bases unmatched: 4. CDR3 length: 14 residues. Germline CDR1 and CDR2: SGHNT and YYREEE (reference sequence). DNA for the CDR3: TGTGCCAGCAGCTCCAGGGGGTCGGGAAACACCATATATTTT. It is translated as CASSSRGSGNTIYF.

The chain combines TRBV11-3 with TRBJ2-1, with TRBD1 matching 9 bases. CDR3 size: 16 residues. CDR1 and CDR2 from the germline V gene are SGHNT and YENEEA. V lost 4 bases and J lost 7; bases outside the gene matches: 11. The CDR3 DNA sequence: TGTGCCAGCAGCTGGGCCGGGACAGGGTTCATGAATGAGCAGTTCTTC. Its translation is CASSWAGTGFMNEQFF. The variable domain in full, with the rest retrieved from reference TRBV11-3 and TRBJ2-1, is EAGVVQSPRYKIIEKKQPVAFWCNPISGHNTLYWYLQNLGQGPELLIRYENEEAVDDSQLPKDRFSAERLKGVDSTLKIQPAELGDSAVYLCASSWAGTGFMNEQFFGPGTRLTVL.

The rearrangement links TRBV5-1 to TRBJ1-1; 7 bases match TRBD1. The CDR3 extends over 16 amino acids. Per the germline V gene, CDR1 is SGHRS and CDR2 is YFSETQ. J lost 4 bases, V lost 2 bases, and 11 bases had no gene match. CDR3 sequence: CASSFGVQGIGTEAFF. In nucleotides, the CDR3 is TGCGCCAGCAGCTTCGGGGTACAGGGGATTGGCACTGAAGCTTTCTTT.

The chain links TRBV11-2 to TRBJ2-1; TRBD2 matches at 12 bases. Unmatched junction bases numbered 3, after V lost 5 bases and J lost 1 base. This CDR3 has 16 residues. The germline V gene encodes CDR1 SGHAT and CDR2 FQNNGV. The CDR3 nucleotides are TGTGCCAGCAGCCCCGGGACTAGCGGGTCCTACAATGAGCAGTTCTTC. Its translation: CASSPGTSGSYNEQFF.

The V call is TRBV30, the J call TRBJ2-7; 9 positions match TRBD2. Germline loops: CDR1 GTSNPN, CDR2 SVGIG (reference sequence). This CDR3 has 15 amino acids. V lost 0 bases and J lost 2; bases outside the gene matches: 5. This CDR3 is CAWSVAIAGAYEQYF. DNA for the CDR3: TGTGCCTGGAGTGTAGCAATAGCGGGGGCCTACGAGCAGTACTTC.

The chain links TRBV2 to TRBJ1-2; no reliable D call. Trimming shortened V by 2 bases and J by 8 bases, and 6 bases separated the two germline ends. Per germline, CDR1 SNHLY and CDR2 FYNNEI. The CDR3 has 11 amino acids. The CDR3 DNA reads as TGTGCCAGCAGTGAACGCATCGGCTACACCTTC. Amino acid sequence: CASSERIGYTF.

V gene TRBV2 combines with J gene TRBJ2-3; the D call may be TRBD1 or TRBD2 (6 bases each). V lost 6 bases and J lost 6, with 16 bases in between. Germline CDR1 reads SNHLY; CDR2 reads FYNNEI. This CDR3 spans 14 amino acids. The CDR3 region is CASSPLGGQDTQYF. As DNA, the CDR3 is TGTGCCAGCAGCCCTCTTGGGGGGCAGGATACGCAGTATTTT.

The gene calls are TRBV7-2 and TRBJ1-5, with D possibly matching TRBD1 (6 bases). V lost 5 bases and J lost 5, with 10 bases in between. This CDR3 spans 13 amino acids. Germline V lookup: CDR1 SGHTA, CDR2 FQGNSA. The CDR3, as DNA: TGTGCCAGCAGCCCCTACAGGGATCAGCCCCAGCATTTT. Translation gives CASSPYRDQPQHF. Together with reference TRBV7-2 and TRBJ1-5, the CDR3 gives the full variable domain: GAGVSQSPSNKVTEKGKDVELRCDPISGHTALYWYRQSLGQGLEFLIYFQGNSAPDKSGLPSDRFSAERTGGSVSTLTIQRTQQEDSAVYLCASSPYRDQPQHFGDGTRLSIL.

This clone was detected only a few times. The chain recombines TRBV28 with TRBJ2-1; unclear D gene. Germline V CDR1 and CDR2: MDHEN, SYDVKM. V was shortened by 6 bases and J by 6 bases, with 12 bases between the two germline ends. The CDR3 sequence is 13 residues long. The CDR3 sequence: CASSWRSFNEQFF. In nucleotides, the CDR3 is TGTGCCAGCAGCTGGCGATCTTTCAATGAGCAGTTCTTC. The full variable domain, completed using reference TRBV28 and TRBJ2-1, is DVKVTQSSRYLVKRTGEKVFLECVQDMDHENMFWYRQDPGLGLRLIYFSYDVKMKEKGDIPEGYSVSREKKERFSLILESASTNQTSMYLCASSWRSFNEQFFGPGTRLTVL.

Here the CDR3 reads CASSNTYYEQYF. The CDR3 coding sequence is TGTGCCAGTAGTAACACGTACTACGAGCAGTACTTC. The chain combines TRBV19 with TRBJ2-7; D is undetermined. Per germline, CDR1 LNHDA and CDR2 SQIVND (reference sequence). The CDR3 has 12 residues. Trimming took 4 bases from V and 3 from J, leaving 7 bases between them.

The chain combines TRBV5-4 with TRBJ2-2, with TRBD2 matching over 9 bases. CDR3 length: 15 amino acids. V was pared by 4 bases and J by 7 bases, with 8 bases of the junction left unmatched. CDR1 and CDR2 (germline): SGHNT, YYREEE (reference sequence). Here the CDR3 DNA reads TGTGCCAGCAGCCCGGGACTAGCAGAGTTCGGGGAGCTGTTTTTT. It specifies CASSPGLAEFGELFF. The variable domain in full, completed from reference TRBV5-4 and TRBJ2-2, reads ETGVTQSPTHLIKTRGQQVTLRCSSQSGHNTVSWYQQALGQGPQFIFQYYREEENGRGNFPPRFSGLQFPNYSSELNVNALELDDSALYLCASSPGLAEFGELFFGEGSRLTVL.